This T cell receptor beta chain appears in the sequencing data of a study of blood T cells in healthy people across ages. With respect to this clonotype: Antigen: not known.

V dropped 1 base and J dropped 2; count of bases not matched to a gene: 4. The CDR3 has 15 residues. Germline V gene data show CDR1 as GTSNPN and CDR2 as SVGIG (reference sequence). Points from the study as a whole: Roughly linearly, TCR beta diversity per million T cells fell as age increased. Long-lived donors exceeded aged donors in naive CD4+ cells and diversity.

A second 7 to 11 cycle PCR used barcoded and J-beta primers. Every cDNA molecule bore a tag from a template-switch adaptor containing 12 random nucleotides. TCRdb redid the calling of the 5' RACE reads with MiXCR, one entry per CDR3 protein. This sample has approximately 670,000 distinct CDR3 sequences; roughly 41% occur once, and the top ten carry 25% to 30%. The source material was blood. V gene TRBV30 combines with J gene TRBJ2-3, with TRBD2 matching over 9 bases. The receptor's source is a man aged 80 or over in good health. This CDR3 reads CAWSELAGPTDTQYF. The DNA for the CDR3 is TGTGCCTGGAGTGAACTAGCGGGTCCCACAGATACGCAGTATTTT.